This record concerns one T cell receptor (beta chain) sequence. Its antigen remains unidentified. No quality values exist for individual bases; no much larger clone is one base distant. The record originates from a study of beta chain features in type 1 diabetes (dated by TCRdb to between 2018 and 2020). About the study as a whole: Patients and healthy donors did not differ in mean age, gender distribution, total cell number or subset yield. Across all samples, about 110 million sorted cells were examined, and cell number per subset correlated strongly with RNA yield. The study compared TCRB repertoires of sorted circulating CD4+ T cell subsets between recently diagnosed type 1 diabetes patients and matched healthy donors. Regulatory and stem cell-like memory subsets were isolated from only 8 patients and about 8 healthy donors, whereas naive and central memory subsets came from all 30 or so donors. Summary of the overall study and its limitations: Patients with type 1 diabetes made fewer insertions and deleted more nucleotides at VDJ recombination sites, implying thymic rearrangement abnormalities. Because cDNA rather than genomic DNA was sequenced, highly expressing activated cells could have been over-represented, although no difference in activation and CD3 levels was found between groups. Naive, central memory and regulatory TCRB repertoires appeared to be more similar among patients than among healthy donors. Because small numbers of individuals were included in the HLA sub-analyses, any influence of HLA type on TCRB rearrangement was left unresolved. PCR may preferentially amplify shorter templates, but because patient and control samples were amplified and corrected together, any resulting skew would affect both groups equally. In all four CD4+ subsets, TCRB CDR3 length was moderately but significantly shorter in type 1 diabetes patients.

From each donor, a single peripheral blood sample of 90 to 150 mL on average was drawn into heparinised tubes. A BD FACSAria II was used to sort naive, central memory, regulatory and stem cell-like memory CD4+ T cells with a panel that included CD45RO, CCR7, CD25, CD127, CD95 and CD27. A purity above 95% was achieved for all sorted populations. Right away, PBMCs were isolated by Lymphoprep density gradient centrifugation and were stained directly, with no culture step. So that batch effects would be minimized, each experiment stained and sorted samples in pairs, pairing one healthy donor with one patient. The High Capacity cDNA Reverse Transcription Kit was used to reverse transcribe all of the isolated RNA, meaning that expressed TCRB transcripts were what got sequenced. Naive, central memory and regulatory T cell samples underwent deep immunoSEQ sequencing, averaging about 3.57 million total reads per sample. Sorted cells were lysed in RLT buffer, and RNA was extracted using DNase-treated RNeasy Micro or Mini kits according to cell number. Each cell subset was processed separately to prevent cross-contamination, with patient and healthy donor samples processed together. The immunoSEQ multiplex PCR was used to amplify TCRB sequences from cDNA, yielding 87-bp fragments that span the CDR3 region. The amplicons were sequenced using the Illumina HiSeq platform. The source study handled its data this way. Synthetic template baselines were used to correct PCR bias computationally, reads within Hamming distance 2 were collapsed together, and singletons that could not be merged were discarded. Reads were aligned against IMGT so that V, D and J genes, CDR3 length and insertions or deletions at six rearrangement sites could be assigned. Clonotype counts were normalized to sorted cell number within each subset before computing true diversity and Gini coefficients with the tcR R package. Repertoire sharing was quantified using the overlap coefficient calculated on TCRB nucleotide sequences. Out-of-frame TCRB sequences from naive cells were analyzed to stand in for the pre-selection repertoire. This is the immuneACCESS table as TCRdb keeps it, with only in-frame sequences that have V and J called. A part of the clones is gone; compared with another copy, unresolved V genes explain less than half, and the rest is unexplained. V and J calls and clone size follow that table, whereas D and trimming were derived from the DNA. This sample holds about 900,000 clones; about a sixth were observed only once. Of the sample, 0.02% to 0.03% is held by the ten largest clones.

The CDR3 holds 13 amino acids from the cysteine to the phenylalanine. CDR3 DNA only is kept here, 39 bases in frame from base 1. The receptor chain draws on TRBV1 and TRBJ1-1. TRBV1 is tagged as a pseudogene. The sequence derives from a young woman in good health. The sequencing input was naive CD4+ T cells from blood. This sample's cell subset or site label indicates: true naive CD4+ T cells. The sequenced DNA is TGCACCAGCAGCCAAGATGTCCTCGTCGTAGCTTTCTTT. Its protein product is CTSSQDVLVVAFF.